Following are 32 T cell receptor beta chains from one sample sequenced in a study of T cell clones after liver transplantation. Profiled with immunoSEQ multiplex PCR; TCRdb holds only in-frame clones, not every one. The repertoire holds around 60,000 clones, with around 75% as singletons. Specimen: CD4+ T cells from blood, collected before liver transplant. Source of these receptors: a human donor who received a liver transplant.

The chain carries TRBV7-2 and TRBJ2-1; TRBD2 agrees at 14 bases. Germline loops: CDR1 SGHTA, CDR2 FQGNSA. This CDR3 is built from 16 residues. With V trimmed by 5 bases and J by 7 bases, 7 bases remained unmatched. This chain's CDR3 is CASSLGLAGVENEQFF. Here the CDR3 DNA reads TGTGCCAGCAGCCTGGGACTAGCGGGGGTGGAAAATGAGCAGTTCTTC. Using reference TRBV7-2 and TRBJ2-1 for the parts outside the CDR3, the full variable domain is GAGVSQSPSNKVTEKGKDVELRCDPISGHTALYWYRQSLGQGLEFLIYFQGNSAPDKSGLPSDRFSAERTGGSVSTLTIQRTQQEDSAVYLCASSLGLAGVENEQFFGPGTRLTVL.

In its sample, this clone was seen a few times. The gene calls are TRBV9 and TRBJ1-4; D is possibly TRBD1 (6 bases). This CDR3 spans 14 amino acids. Trimming took 4 bases from V and 8 from J, leaving 15 bases between them. The germline V gene encodes CDR1 SGDLS and CDR2 YYNGEE. The CDR3 spells CASSKQGDREKLFF. The CDR3 bases are TGTGCCAGCAGCAAACAGGGAGATCGGGAAAAACTGTTTTTT.

This clone was seen once. J is TRBJ1-1 and V is TRBV6-5; D is uncertain. Per the germline V gene, CDR1 is MNHEY and CDR2 is SVGAGI. Trimming took 6 bases from V and 3 from J, leaving 8 bases between them. The CDR3 spans 12 residues. The CDR3 DNA follows: TGTGCCAGCAGCTTCGGAGACACTGAAGCTTTCTTT. Translated, it gives CASSFGDTEAFF.

This clone was recorded a few times. This chain's CDR3 is CTSSHLRDRVSYEQYF. DNA of the CDR3: TGCACCAGCAGCCACCTCCGGGACAGGGTTTCCTACGAGCAGTACTTC. The V and J genes are TRBV1 and TRBJ2-7; the table names TRBD1, a call not compared with the DNA. TRBV1 is given as a pseudogene. The CDR3 has 16 residues.

In DNA, the CDR3 is TGCAGCGCACAGCCCCAAGAGACCCAGTACTTC. It is translated as CSAQPQETQYF. The chain is built from TRBV20-1 and TRBJ2-5; no firm D call. Germline CDR1 DFQATT, CDR2 SNEGSKA (reference sequence). The CDR3 consists of 11 residues.

This clone came up once. In DNA form, the CDR3 reads TGTGCCAGCAGTTTCAGTAATTCACCCCTCCACTTT. Translation: CASSFSNSPLHF. The chain joins TRBV27 to TRBJ1-6; D is ambiguous. V lost 3 bases and J 6 bases, leaving 3 bases between the germline ends. CDR1 and CDR2 (germline): MNHEY, SMNVEV (reference sequence). The CDR3 has 12 amino acids.

This clone has more than one count but fewer than ten. The chain uses TRBV18 and TRBJ2-1, with TRBD1 matching 10 bases. CDR1 is KGHSH, CDR2 LQKENI, per germline. J gave up 2 bases and V 1 base, and 5 bases lay outside the gene matches. CDR3 length: 17 amino acids. The CDR3 is CASSPLGGTGAYNEQFF. Written as DNA, the CDR3 is TGTGCCAGCTCACCACTCGGCGGGACAGGGGCCTACAATGAGCAGTTCTTC.

This clone was detected a few times. The gene calls are TRBV7-8 and TRBJ2-4; TRBD1 might be the D (5 bases). The CDR3 spans 15 residues. The V end lost 1 base, the J end lost 7 bases, and 14 bases lay between the germline ends. The germline CDR1 and CDR2 sequences are SGHVS and FQNEAQ. In DNA form, the CDR3 reads TGTGCCAGCAGCTTAGAGGCCAGGGCAGCGAACATTCAGTACTTC. Its translation: CASSLEARAANIQYF.

This sequence joins TRBV7-9 and TRBJ1-1; maybe TRBD1 (5 bases). The V gene's germline CDR1 is SEHNR and CDR2 FQNEAQ (reference sequence). The CDR3 length is 16 residues. Trimming cost V 5 bases and J 5 bases, with 21 bases left between them. The chain's CDR3 is CASSPPGGGGTTEAFF. In DNA form, the CDR3 reads TGTGCCAGCAGCCCCCCGGGGGGTGGGGGAACAACTGAAGCTTTCTTT.

The rearrangement uses TRBV11-2 and TRBJ1-1; 7 bases line up with TRBD1. The CDR3 length is 15 residues. CDR1 is SGHAT, CDR2 FQNNGV, per germline. V lost 0 bases, J lost 7 bases, and 8 bases stayed unmatched. The CDR3 loop reads CASSLDQIGGSEAFF. The DNA for the CDR3 is TGTGCCAGCAGCTTAGATCAGATAGGGGGCAGTGAAGCTTTCTTT. The whole variable domain, filled in from reference TRBV11-2 and TRBJ1-1, reads EAGVAQSPRYKIIEKRQSVAFWCNPISGHATLYWYQQILGQGPKLLIQFQNNGVVDDSQLPKDRFSAERLKGVDSTLKIQPAKLEDSAVYLCASSLDQIGGSEAFFGQGTRLTVV.

This clone was counted a few times. Here the CDR3 reads CSVAEGLNTGELFF. CDR3 coding DNA: TGCAGCGTTGCGGAGGGCTTGAACACCGGGGAGCTGTTTTTT. V usage is TRBV29-1 and J usage is TRBJ2-2; D is possibly TRBD2 (6 bases). Looked up from germline, CDR1 is SQVTM and CDR2 is ANQGSEA. The CDR3 spans 14 residues. Trimming shortened V by 4 bases and J by 1 base, and 10 bases separated the two germline ends.

In this sample, this clone turned up once. The chain links TRBV6-5 to TRBJ1-2; the D gene is possibly TRBD1 (6 bases). This CDR3 region has 14 residues. Per germline, CDR1 MNHEY and CDR2 SVGAGI. The V and J ends lost 3 bases and 7 bases respectively, with 15 bases between them. This CDR3 reads CASSYGNREGGYTF. For the CDR3, the DNA is TGTGCCAGCAGTTATGGGAACAGGGAGGGTGGCTACACCTTC.

This chain joins TRBV7-2 and TRBJ2-3; D ambiguous. V shed 4 bases and J shed 2 bases, with 10 bases lying between them. The CDR3 spans 14 residues. Germline lookup yields CDR1 SGHTA and CDR2 FQGNSA. The CDR3 nucleotides read TGTGCCAGCAGCTCTGGGCCCCTCACAGATACGCAGTATTTT. Translation: CASSSGPLTDTQYF.

This clone was observed a few times. The V gene is TRBV18, the J gene TRBJ2-4, with D maybe TRBD1 (6 bases). The CDR3 contains 16 residues. Germline values: CDR1 KGHSH, CDR2 LQKENI. Trimming cost V 3 bases and J 1 base, with 13 bases left between them. The DNA for the CDR3 is TGTGCCAGCTCACCTCAATCCACAGGGGCCAAAAACATTCAGTACTTC. Protein product: CASSPQSTGAKNIQYF.

This chain links TRBV28 with TRBJ1-4; 11 nucleotides align to TRBD1. Germline values: CDR1 MDHEN, CDR2 SYDVKM. The CDR3 totals 13 residues. The V and J ends lost 8 bases and 8 bases, in that order; junction bases with no gene match: 4. The CDR3 nucleotides are TGTGCCAGCCGGACAGGGGGCGGGGAAAAACTGTTTTTT. It is translated as CASRTGGGEKLFF.

This clone was observed a handful of times. The rearrangement joins TRBV5-4 to TRBJ1-6; 10 nucleotides agree with TRBD1. The length of the CDR3 is 16 residues. V was clipped by 4 bases and J by 10 bases; unmatched bases: 11. Germline V gene lookup returns CDR1 SGHNT and CDR2 YYREEE (reference sequence). The CDR3 reads CASSTGQGVVGSPLHF. The CDR3 region has the DNA TGTGCCAGCAGCACAGGACAGGGGGTGGTAGGATCACCCCTCCACTTT.

The genes are TRBV5-6 and TRBJ2-7, with 10 positions matching TRBD1. Germline CDR1 is SGHDT and CDR2 is YYEEEE. The CDR3 extends over 16 amino acids. Trimming took 4 bases from V and 2 from J; bases not matched to a gene: 9. CDR3 DNA: TGTGCCAGCAGCCTTGACAGGGGGCGAGGCCCCTACGAGCAGTACTTC. This sequence encodes CASSLDRGRGPYEQYF. The full variable domain, rest sourced from reference TRBV5-6 and TRBJ2-7, is DAGVTQSPTHLIKTRGQQVTLRCSPKSGHDTVSWYQQALGQGPQFIFQYYEEEERQRGNFPDRFSGHQFPNYSSELNVNALLLGDSALYLCASSLDRGRGPYEQYFGPGTRLTVT.

The rearrangement uses TRBV7-7 and TRBJ2-2, with a weak D call TRBD1 (6 bases). Trimming shortened V by 5 bases and J by 8 bases, and 15 bases separated the two germline ends. The CDR3 runs to 14 residues. Germline V CDR1 and CDR2: SSHAT, FNYEAQ (reference sequence). The CDR3 is CASSTTQGVGELFF. The CDR3, as DNA: TGTGCCAGCAGCACAACACAGGGCGTAGGGGAGCTGTTTTTT.

The chain uses TRBV7-2 and TRBJ2-3; D gene unclear. The CDR3 runs 14 residues. Germline V CDR1 and CDR2: SGHTA, FQGNSA. Trimming shortened V by 2 bases and J by 2 bases, and 8 bases separated the two germline ends. The CDR3 loop reads CASSLLLNTDTQYF. In DNA form, the CDR3 reads TGTGCCAGCAGCTTACTTCTTAACACAGATACGCAGTATTTT.

This rearrangement joins TRBV5-1 to TRBJ1-4; 7 bases are a match to TRBD1. V dropped 7 bases and J dropped 5; count of bases not matched to a gene: 5. Germline V CDR1 and CDR2: SGHRS, YFSETQ. The CDR3 is 13 residues long. The CDR3 DNA sequence: TGCGCCAGCCACCGGGACAGAAATGAAAAACTGTTTTTT. Encoded protein: CASHRDRNEKLFF.

The chain combines TRBV10-1 with TRBJ2-7; D perhaps matches TRBD1 (6 bases). Germline V gene data show CDR1 as WNHNN and CDR2 as SYGVQD (reference sequence). The CDR3 sequence is 14 residues long. Trimming removed 5 bases from V and 4 bases from J, with 15 bases in between. CDR3 residues: CASSPAQGEYEQYF. The CDR3 region has the DNA TGCGCCAGCAGTCCCGCACAGGGCGAATACGAGCAGTACTTC.

This clone showed up many times. The J gene is TRBJ1-2, the V gene TRBV6-5; TRBD1 matches 9 bases. The V gene's germline CDR1 is MNHEY and CDR2 SVGAGI. The V gene end was trimmed by 6 bases and the J gene end by 8 bases; junction bases not matched to a gene: 7. The CDR3 has 13 residues. The CDR3 is CASRITGGGGYTF. CDR3 nucleotide sequence: TGTGCCAGCAGGATAACAGGGGGCGGAGGCTACACCTTC.

This chain links TRBV6-1 with TRBJ2-1; TRBD2 matches at 13 bases. The germline V gene has CDR1 MNHNS and CDR2 SASEGT. V was pared by 4 bases and J by 7 bases, with 4 bases of the junction left unmatched. The CDR3 contains 15 residues. The CDR3 DNA sequence: TGTGCCAGCAGTGGTACTAGCGGGGGGGCAAATGAGCAGTTCTTC. Translation: CASSGTSGGANEQFF.

The V call is TRBV28, the J call TRBJ1-1; no definite D call. The germline gives CDR1 MDHEN, CDR2 SYDVKM. The V and J ends lost 5 bases and 6 bases respectively, with 13 bases between them. This CDR3 region has 13 residues. The CDR3 bases are TGTGCCAGCAGTCTAATCATCCAATCTGAAGCTTTCTTT. The encoded protein is CASSLIIQSEAFF.

This clone was observed a single time. J is TRBJ2-7 and V is TRBV6-6, with 8 bases fitting TRBD1. The ends lost 7 bases at V and 2 bases at J; junction bases unmatched: 7. Germline CDR1 and CDR2: MNHNY and SVGAGI (reference sequence). The CDR3 consists of 14 residues. In nucleotides, the CDR3 is TGTGCCAGCACGAACCCACAGGGGGCCTACGAGCAGTACTTC. This encodes CASTNPQGAYEQYF.

This sequence joins TRBV7-2 and TRBJ1-6; TRBD1 matches 7 bases. The CDR3 sequence is 14 residues long. CDR1 SGHTA and CDR2 FQGNSA come from the germline V gene. Germline trimming cut 5 bases from V and 9 bases from J; bases unmatched to any gene: 7. DNA of the CDR3: TGTGCCAGCAGCCAACAGGGGTCCGCTTCACCCCTCCACTTT. Amino acid sequence: CASSQQGSASPLHF.

This clone was detected only once. This rearrangement joins TRBV27 to TRBJ1-6; 7 bases align to TRBD1. CDR1 is MNHEY and CDR2 is SMNVEV in the germline V gene (reference sequence). Germline trimming cut 5 bases from V and 7 bases from J; bases unmatched to any gene: 5. This CDR3 is 14 amino acids long. The DNA for the CDR3 is TGTGCCAGCAGTATCAGGGGGACCAATTCACCCCTCCACTTT. Amino acid sequence: CASSIRGTNSPLHF.

V and J are TRBV23-1 and TRBJ2-7; 9 nucleotides agree with TRBD1. TRBV23-1 is an open reading frame, and its role is uncertain. This CDR3 has 16 residues. V gave up 4 bases and J gave up 3 bases; unmatched junction bases: 10. For the CDR3, the DNA is TGCGCCAGCAGTCCTACTCCCGGGACAGGGCGCTACGAGCAGTACTTC. Protein: CASSPTPGTGRYEQYF.

The chain uses TRBV7-8 and TRBJ2-5; tentative D call: TRBD1 (5 bases). Trimming removed 7 bases at V and 3 bases at J, with 27 bases between. The germline gives CDR1 SGHVS, CDR2 FQNEAQ. This CDR3 region has 18 residues. The CDR3 region is CASKLRGSVYRTKETQYF. The CDR3 DNA follows: TGTGCCAGCAAGCTTAGGGGCTCCGTGTACCGAACTAAAGAGACCCAGTACTTC.

This clone was recorded at least ten times. V usage is TRBV10-3 and J usage is TRBJ1-2, with 8 positions matching TRBD1. This CDR3 is built from 13 residues. The J segment lost 6 bases and the V segment lost 5 bases, leaving 5 bases of the junction unmatched. The germline CDR1 and CDR2 sequences are ENHRY and SYGVKD. CDR3 amino acids: CAISFGQGDGYTF. In DNA form, the CDR3 reads TGTGCCATCAGTTTCGGACAGGGCGATGGCTACACCTTC.

This clone was picked up a small number of times. The chain joins TRBV6-1 to TRBJ1-1; 8 nucleotides line up with TRBD1. CDR3 size: 14 residues. J lost 3 bases, V lost 6 bases, and 6 bases had no gene match. Germline lookup yields CDR1 MNHNS and CDR2 SASEGT. This CDR3 is CASRNRGSDTEAFF. The DNA for the CDR3 is TGTGCCAGCAGAAACAGGGGGAGCGACACTGAAGCTTTCTTT.

J is TRBJ1-4 and V is TRBV18, with TRBD1 matching over 10 bases. V lost 3 bases, J lost 8 bases, and 12 bases stayed unmatched. The CDR3 runs 17 residues. The germline CDR1 and CDR2 sequences are KGHSH and LQKENI. This CDR3 reads CASSPGTGAHPGEKLFF. The CDR3 DNA sequence: TGTGCCAGCTCACCGGGGACAGGGGCCCACCCAGGGGAAAAACTGTTTTTT.